This TCR beta chain appears in the sequencing data of a study of blood T cell repertoires in COVID-19. The V gene lost 5 bases and the J gene lost 4 bases, with 5 bases spanning the gap. This CDR3 has 12 amino acids. Germline CDR1 SGHAT, CDR2 FQNNGV. Assay: immunoSEQ multiplex PCR; the TCRdb copy retains only in-frame clones and omits some. The top ten clones hold roughly 29% of a sample with approximately 56,000 clones, around 81% of them seen once. The genes are TRBV11-2 and TRBJ2-2, with D unclear. The sequence was collected from a woman aged 80 or over with COVID-19, enrolled during active disease. The sequenced sample was peripheral blood. The CDR3 DNA sequence: TGTGCCAGCAGCCCCCGCACCGGGGAGCTGTTTTTT. Amino acid sequence: CASSPRTGELFF.